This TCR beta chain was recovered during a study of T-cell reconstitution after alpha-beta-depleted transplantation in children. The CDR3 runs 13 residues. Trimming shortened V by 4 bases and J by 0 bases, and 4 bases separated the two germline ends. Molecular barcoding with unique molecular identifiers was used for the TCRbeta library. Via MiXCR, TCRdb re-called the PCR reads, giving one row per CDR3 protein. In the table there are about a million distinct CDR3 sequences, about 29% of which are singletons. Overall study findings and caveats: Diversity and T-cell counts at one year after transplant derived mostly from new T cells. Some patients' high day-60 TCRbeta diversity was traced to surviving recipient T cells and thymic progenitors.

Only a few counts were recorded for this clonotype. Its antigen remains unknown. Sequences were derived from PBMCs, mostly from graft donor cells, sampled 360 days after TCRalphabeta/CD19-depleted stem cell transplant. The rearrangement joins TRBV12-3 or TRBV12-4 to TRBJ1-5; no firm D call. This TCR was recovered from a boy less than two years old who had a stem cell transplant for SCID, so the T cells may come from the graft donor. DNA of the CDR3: TGTGCCAGCAGTTCCCATAGCAATCAGCCCCAGCATTTT. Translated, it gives CASSSHSNQPQHF.